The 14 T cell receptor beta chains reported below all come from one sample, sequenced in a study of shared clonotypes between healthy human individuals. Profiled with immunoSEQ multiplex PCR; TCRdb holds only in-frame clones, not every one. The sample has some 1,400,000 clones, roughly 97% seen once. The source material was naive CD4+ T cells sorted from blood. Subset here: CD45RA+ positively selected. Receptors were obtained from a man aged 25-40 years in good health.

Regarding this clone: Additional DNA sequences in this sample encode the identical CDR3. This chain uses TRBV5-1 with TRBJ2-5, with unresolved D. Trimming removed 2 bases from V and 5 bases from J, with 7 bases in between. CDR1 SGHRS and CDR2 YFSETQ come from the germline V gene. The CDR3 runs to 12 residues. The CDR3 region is CASSLSQETQYF. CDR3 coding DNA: TGCGCCAGCAGCTTAAGCCAGGAGACCCAGTACTTC. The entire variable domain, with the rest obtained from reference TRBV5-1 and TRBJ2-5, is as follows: KAGVTQTPRYLIKTRGQQVTLSCSPISGHRSVSWYQQTPGQGLQFLFEYFSETQRNKGNFPGRFSGRQFSNSRSEMNVSTLELGDSALYLCASSLSQETQYFGPGTRLLVL.

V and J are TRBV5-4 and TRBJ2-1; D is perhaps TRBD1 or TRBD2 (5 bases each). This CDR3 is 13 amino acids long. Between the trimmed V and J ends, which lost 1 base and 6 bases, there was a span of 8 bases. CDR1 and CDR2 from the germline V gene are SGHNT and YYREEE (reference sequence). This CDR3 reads CASSLSGSNEQFF. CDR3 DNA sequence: TGTGCCAGCAGCTTGTCAGGGAGCAATGAGCAGTTCTTC. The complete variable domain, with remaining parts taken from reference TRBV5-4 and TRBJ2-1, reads ETGVTQSPTHLIKTRGQQVTLRCSSQSGHNTVSWYQQALGQGPQFIFQYYREEENGRGNFPPRFSGLQFPNYSSELNVNALELDDSALYLCASSLSGSNEQFFGPGTRLTVL.

CDR3 DNA sequence: TGTGCCAGCAGCTTTGGTCTACAGGGATTGAACACTGAAGCTTTCTTT. Protein: CASSFGLQGLNTEAFF. The chain has TRBV11-2 and TRBJ1-1, with D possibly matching TRBD1 (6 bases). Germline V gene data show CDR1 as SGHAT and CDR2 as FQNNGV. V was pared by 3 bases and J by 0 bases, with 14 bases between. This CDR3 comprises 16 residues.

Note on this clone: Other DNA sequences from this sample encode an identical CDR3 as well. The CDR3 DNA reads TGTGCCAGTAGTATAGGGACAGGACCCACCGGGGAGCTGTTTTTT. It encodes CASSIGTGPTGELFF. The chain links TRBV19 to TRBJ2-2, with 7 positions matching TRBD1. This CDR3 region has 15 residues. V lost 1 base to trimming and J lost 4 bases; unmatched junction nucleotides: 3. Germline assignment: CDR1 LNHDA and CDR2 SQIVND (reference sequence).

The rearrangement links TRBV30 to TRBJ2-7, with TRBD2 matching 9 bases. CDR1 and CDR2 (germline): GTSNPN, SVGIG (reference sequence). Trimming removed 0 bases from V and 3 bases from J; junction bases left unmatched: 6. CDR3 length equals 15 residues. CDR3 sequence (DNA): TGTGCCTGGAGTGTCCGGGGGCGGGAGGGCTACGAGCAGTACTTC. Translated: CAWSVRGREGYEQYF.

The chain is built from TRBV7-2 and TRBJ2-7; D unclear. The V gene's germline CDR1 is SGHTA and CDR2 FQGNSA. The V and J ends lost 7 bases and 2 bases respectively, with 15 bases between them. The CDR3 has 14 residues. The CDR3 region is CASTRAEWTYEQYF. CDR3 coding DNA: TGTGCCAGCACCCGGGCGGAGTGGACCTACGAGCAGTACTTC.

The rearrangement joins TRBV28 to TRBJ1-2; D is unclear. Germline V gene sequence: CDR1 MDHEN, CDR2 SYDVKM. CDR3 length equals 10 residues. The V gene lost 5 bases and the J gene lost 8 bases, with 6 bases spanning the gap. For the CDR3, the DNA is TGTGCCAGCAGTAACCCGGGCTACACCTTC. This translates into CASSNPGYTF.

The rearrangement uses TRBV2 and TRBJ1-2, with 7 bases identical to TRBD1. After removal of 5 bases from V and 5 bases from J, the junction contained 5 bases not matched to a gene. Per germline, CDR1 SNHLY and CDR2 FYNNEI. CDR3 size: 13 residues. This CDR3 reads CASSWDSSYGYTF. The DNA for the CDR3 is TGTGCCAGCAGTTGGGACAGCTCTTATGGCTACACCTTC. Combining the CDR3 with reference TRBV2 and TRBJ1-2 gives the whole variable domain EPEVTQTPSHQVTQMGQEVILRCVPISNHLYFYWYRQILGQKVEFLVSFYNNEISEKSEIFDDQFSVERPDGSNFTLKIRSTKLEDSAMYFCASSWDSSYGYTFGSGTRLTVV.

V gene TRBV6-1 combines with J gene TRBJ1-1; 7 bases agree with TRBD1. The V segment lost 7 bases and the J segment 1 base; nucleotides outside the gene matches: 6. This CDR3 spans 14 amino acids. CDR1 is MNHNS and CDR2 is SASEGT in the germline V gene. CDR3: CASKRGQANTEAFF. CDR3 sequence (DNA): TGTGCCAGCAAGCGCGGACAGGCGAACACTGAAGCTTTCTTT.

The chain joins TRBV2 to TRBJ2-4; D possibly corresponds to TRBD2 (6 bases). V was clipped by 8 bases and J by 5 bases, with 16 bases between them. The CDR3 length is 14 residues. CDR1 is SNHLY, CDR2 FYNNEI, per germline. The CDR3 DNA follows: TGTGCCAGCCTCCGATGGAGGGACCAAAACATTCAGTACTTC. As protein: CASLRWRDQNIQYF.

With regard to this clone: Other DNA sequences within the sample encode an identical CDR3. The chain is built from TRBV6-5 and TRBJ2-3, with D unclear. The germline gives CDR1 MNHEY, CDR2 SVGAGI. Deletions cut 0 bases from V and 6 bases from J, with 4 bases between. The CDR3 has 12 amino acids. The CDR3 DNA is TGTGCCAGCAGTTACTCACGGGATACGCAGTATTTT. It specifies CASSYSRDTQYF.

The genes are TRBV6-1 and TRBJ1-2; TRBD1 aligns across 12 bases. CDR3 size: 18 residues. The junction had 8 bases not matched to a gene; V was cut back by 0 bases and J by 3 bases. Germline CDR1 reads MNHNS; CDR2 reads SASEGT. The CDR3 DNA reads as TGTGCCAGCAGTGAAGCATCGGGACAGGGGGCACCACACTATGGCTACACCTTC. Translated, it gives CASSEASGQGAPHYGYTF.

The CDR3 reads CASSLDGIGNEQFF. CDR3 DNA sequence: TGTGCCAGCAGCTTGGACGGAATTGGGAATGAGCAGTTCTTC. The chain joins TRBV5-5 to TRBJ2-1; D not resolved. With 0 bases removed from V and 7 bases from J, the gap between germline ends came to 11 bases. This CDR3 has 14 amino acids. The V gene's germline CDR1 is SGHKS and CDR2 YYEKEE (reference sequence).

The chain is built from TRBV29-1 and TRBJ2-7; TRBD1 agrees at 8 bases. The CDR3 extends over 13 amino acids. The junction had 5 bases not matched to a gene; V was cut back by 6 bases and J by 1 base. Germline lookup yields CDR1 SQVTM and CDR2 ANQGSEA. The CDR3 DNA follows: TGCAGCGTGGCGACAGGGGCATCCTACGAGCAGTACTTC. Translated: CSVATGASYEQYF.